In this sample, the clone carrying this TCR beta chain turned up a few times. The data were obtained in a study of Ad26.COV2.S vaccination and SARS-CoV-2 variants. Study as a whole: Once or twice, 56 days apart, Ad26.COV2.S was delivered intramuscularly.

Treatment here: around 19 received Ad26.COV2.S at low or high dose, single or two shots; 5 received placebo; per-sample allocation not given. Collection of the samples took place on day 63 after the first injection of vaccine or placebo. A Boston donor was an adult aged 18-55 years. V dropped 8 bases and J dropped 4 bases, with 14 bases sitting between them. This CDR3 region has 13 residues. CDR1 MNHEY and CDR2 SVGAGI come from the germline V gene. Profiling relied on immunoSEQ multiplex PCR, and the TCRdb table lists in-frame clones only, not all of them. Among 400,000 or so clones listed, approximately 91% were seen once.

The V gene is TRBV6-5, the J gene TRBJ1-2, with D uncertain. Sequencing was performed on peripheral blood, taken in a trial of Ad26.COV2.S vaccine versus placebo. This receptor was taken from a person aged 18-60 years who received the Ad26.COV2.S COVID-19 vaccine or a placebo. The DNA for the CDR3 is TGTGCCAGCGTCCAGGCCGGTACCTATGGCTACACCTTC. Protein product: CASVQAGTYGYTF.